These T cell receptor beta chains were read from a single sample in a study of blood T cell repertoires in COVID-19. Assay: immunoSEQ multiplex PCR; the TCRdb copy retains only in-frame clones and omits some. This sample has more than 65,000 clones, with around 79% found just once. Sequenced input: peripheral blood. The receptors come from a woman aged 65 to 85 with acute or convalescent COVID-19. Each CDR3 is given with its conserved first and last residue. D genes are given only for firm matches. Some rows have no size entry. The others give once, few or many, or a class for an expanded clone.

TRBV5-6	TRBJ2-2	-	TRBD1	CASSWGTGETGELFF	TGTGCCAGCAGCTGGGGGACAGGCGAGACCGGGGAGCTGTTTTTT
TRBV7-6	TRBJ2-2	-	-	CASSLAIATGELFF	TGTGCCAGCAGCTTAGCGATCGCGACCGGGGAGCTGTTTTTT
TRBV12-3/TRBV12-4	TRBJ1-2	-	-	CASSPNRDYGYTF	TGTGCCAGCAGCCCGAACAGGGACTATGGCTACACCTTC
TRBV3-1/TRBV3-2	TRBJ1-5	-	-	CASSHPNQPQHF	TGTGCCAGCAGCCACCCGAATCAGCCCCAGCATTTT
TRBV9	TRBJ2-7	-	-	CASNRGGGSSYEQYF	TGTGCCAGCAACCGAGGGGGGGGAAGCTCCTACGAGCAGTACTTC
TRBV7-6	TRBJ2-6	-	TRBD1	CASSPDRGQTAQTGANVLTF	TGTGCCAGCAGCCCCGACAGGGGACAGACCGCACAAACTGGGGCCAACGTCCTGACTTTC
TRBV29-1	TRBJ1-1	-	-	CSTIPLNTEAFF	TGCAGCACAATCCCCTTGAACACTGAAGCTTTCTTT
TRBV12-3/TRBV12-4	TRBJ2-7	-	TRBD1	CASSRSGGAEQYF	TGTGCCAGCAGTCGCTCAGGGGGAGCCGAGCAGTACTTC
TRBV7-6	TRBJ1-2	-	-	CASSPAGFYGYTF	TGTGCCAGCAGCCCGGCAGGATTCTATGGCTACACCTTC
TRBV7-2	TRBJ2-7	once	TRBD2	CASSNSGGPYEQYF	TGTGCCAGCAGCAATAGCGGGGGACCCTACGAGCAGTACTTC
TRBV19	TRBJ1-2	-	TRBD1	CASRSTGGAVYGYTF	TGTGCCAGTAGATCTACAGGGGGCGCGGTCTATGGCTACACCTTC
TRBV6-1	TRBJ1-4	-	-	CASSEALPGYEKLFF	TGTGCCAGCAGTGAAGCGCTTCCAGGGTATGAAAAACTGTTTTTT
TRBV6-5	TRBJ2-3	-	TRBD2	CASSPKGGTSDTQYF	TGTGCCAGCAGTCCAAAGGGGGGGACTAGCGATACGCAGTATTTT
TRBV7-2	TRBJ1-2	few	TRBD1	CASSPTGTGLGGYTF	TGTGCCAGCAGCCCAACCGGGACAGGGCTCGGTGGCTACACCTTC
TRBV5-6	TRBJ1-3	-	TRBD1	CASSPGQGKSIYF	TGTGCCAGCAGCCCCGGACAGGGTAAATCCATATATTTT
TRBV5-4	TRBJ1-3	-	-	CASSSKGNTIYF	TGTGCCAGCAGCTCTAAGGGAAACACCATATATTTT
TRBV11-3	TRBJ2-1	-	TRBD2	CASSPGLAGGMNEQFF	TGTGCCAGCAGCCCAGGACTAGCGGGAGGAATGAATGAGCAGTTCTTC
TRBV5-1	TRBJ2-1	-	TRBD1	CASSSRQGRNEQFF	TGCGCCAGCAGCTCGCGACAGGGGAGGAATGAGCAGTTCTTC
TRBV30	TRBJ1-5	many	-	CAWSVRGGGNQPQHF	TGTGCCTGGAGTGTAAGAGGCGGAGGCAATCAGCCCCAGCATTTT
TRBV14	TRBJ2-2	-	TRBD1	CASSNRGNTGELFF	TGTGCCAGCAGTAACAGGGGGAACACCGGGGAGCTGTTTTTT
TRBV27	TRBJ1-6	-	TRBD1	CASTAGQGNSPLHF	TGTGCCAGCACCGCTGGACAGGGTAATTCACCCCTCCACTTT
TRBV11-2	TRBJ1-2	-	-	CASSAAGQGGGYTF	TGTGCCAGCAGCGCGGCAGGGCAGGGTGGAGGCTACACCTTC
TRBV7-2	TRBJ1-5	-	-	CASSLWGGGNQPQHF	TGTGCCAGCAGCTTGTGGGGAGGGGGCAATCAGCCCCAGCATTTT
TRBV6-5	TRBJ1-5	many	-	CASRDTDNQPQHF	TGTGCCAGCCGGGACACGGACAATCAGCCCCAGCATTTT
TRBV25-1	TRBJ1-1	-	-	CASSDSGRKGTEAFF	TGTGCCAGCAGTGACTCCGGGAGAAAGGGCACTGAAGCTTTCTTT
TRBV7-2	TRBJ2-2	-	TRBD1	CASSLRDRGLIGELFF	TGTGCCAGCAGCTTAAGGGACAGGGGGCTGATCGGGGAGCTGTTTTTT
TRBV29-1	TRBJ1-1	once	-	CSVVPQAEAFF	TGCAGCGTTGTCCCCCAGGCGGAAGCTTTCTTT
TRBV2	TRBJ2-1	-	TRBD1	CASSGDRGWNEQFF	TGTGCCAGCAGTGGAGACAGGGGGTGGAATGAGCAGTTCTTC
TRBV3-1/TRBV3-2	TRBJ1-2	-	-	CASSQNGRDNGYTF	TGTGCCAGCAGCCAAAATGGGCGGGATAATGGCTACACCTTC
TRBV7-6	TRBJ1-1	few	-	CASSPQRGMNTEAFF	TGTGCCAGCAGCCCCCAGCGGGGTATGAACACTGAAGCTTTCTTT
TRBV5-6	TRBJ2-7	-	-	CASSLGGWLPEQYF	TGTGCCAGCAGCTTGGGAGGATGGCTTCCCGAGCAGTACTTC
TRBV27	TRBJ1-1	-	TRBD1	CASSILKTGGRTEAFF	TGTGCCAGCAGTATTTTAAAGACAGGGGGTAGGACTGAAGCTTTCTTT
TRBV7-8	TRBJ2-5	-	-	CASSSSPGKETQYF	TGTGCCAGCAGCTCCTCACCGGGAAAAGAGACCCAGTACTTC
TRBV7-2	TRBJ1-2	-	TRBD1	CASSPSQGNYGYTF	TGTGCCAGCAGCCCGTCACAGGGGAACTATGGCTACACCTTC
TRBV7-7	TRBJ2-5	-	TRBD1	CASSSEPTGGRETQYF	TGTGCCAGCAGCTCAGAACCCACAGGGGGCCGAGAGACCCAGTACTTC
TRBV19	TRBJ1-2	few	TRBD1	CASSFLTGENGYTF	TGTGCCAGTAGTTTTTTAACAGGGGAAAATGGCTACACCTTC
TRBV29-1	TRBJ2-7	-	-	CSVIRDKGSYEQYF	TGCAGCGTTATCCGGGACAAGGGCTCCTACGAGCAGTACTTC
TRBV19	TRBJ1-1	-	-	CATQRTYSNTEAFF	TGTGCCACCCAACGGACTTATTCCAACACTGAAGCTTTCTTT
TRBV7-2	TRBJ1-1	few	-	CASSYGAIGDMNTEAFF	TGTGCCAGCAGCTACGGGGCGATTGGGGACATGAACACTGAAGCTTTCTTT
TRBV23-1	TRBJ1-2	once	TRBD1	CASSPNRDRGRIYGYTF	TGCGCCAGCAGTCCAAACCGGGACAGGGGGCGGATCTATGGCTACACCTTC
TRBV5-6	TRBJ2-7	-	TRBD1	CASSPEGQGLAEQYF	TGTGCCAGCAGCCCGGAGGGACAGGGCCTGGCAGAGCAGTACTTC
TRBV9	TRBJ1-1	-	-	CASSEGHLNTEAFF	TGTGCCAGCAGCGAAGGACACCTGAACACTGAAGCTTTCTTT